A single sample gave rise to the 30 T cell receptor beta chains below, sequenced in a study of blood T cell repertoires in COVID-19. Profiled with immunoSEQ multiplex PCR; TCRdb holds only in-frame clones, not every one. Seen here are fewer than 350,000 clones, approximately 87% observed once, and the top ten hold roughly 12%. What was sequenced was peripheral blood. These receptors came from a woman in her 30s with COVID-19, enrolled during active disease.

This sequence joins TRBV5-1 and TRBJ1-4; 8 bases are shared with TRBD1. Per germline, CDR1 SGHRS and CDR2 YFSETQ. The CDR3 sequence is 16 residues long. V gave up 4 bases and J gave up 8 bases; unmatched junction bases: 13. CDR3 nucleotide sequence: TGCGCCAGCAGCGGCGGGACAGGAGCAAACAACGAAAAACTGTTTTTT. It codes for CASSGGTGANNEKLFF.

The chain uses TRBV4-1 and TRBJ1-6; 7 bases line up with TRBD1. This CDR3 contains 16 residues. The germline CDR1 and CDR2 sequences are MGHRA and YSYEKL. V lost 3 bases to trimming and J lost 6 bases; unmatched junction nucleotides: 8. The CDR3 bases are TGCGCCAGCAGCCAGAGGACAGGAGCAAGTAATTCACCCCTCCACTTT. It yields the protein CASSQRTGASNSPLHF.

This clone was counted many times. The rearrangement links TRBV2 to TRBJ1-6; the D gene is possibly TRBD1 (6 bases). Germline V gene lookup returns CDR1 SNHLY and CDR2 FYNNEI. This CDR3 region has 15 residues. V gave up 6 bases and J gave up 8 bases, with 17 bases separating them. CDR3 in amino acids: CASSRAGGEYSPLHF. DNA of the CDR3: TGTGCCAGCAGCCGTGCGGGGGGCGAATATTCACCCCTCCACTTT. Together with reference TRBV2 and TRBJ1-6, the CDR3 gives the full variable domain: EPEVTQTPSHQVTQMGQEVILRCVPISNHLYFYWYRQILGQKVEFLVSFYNNEISEKSEIFDDQFSVERPDGSNFTLKIRSTKLEDSAMYFCASSRAGGEYSPLHFGNGTRLTVT.

CDR3 loop: CASSDRVRPYEQYF. CDR3 nucleotides: TGTGCCAGCAGTGACAGGGTGCGCCCCTACGAGCAGTACTTC. V and J are TRBV27 and TRBJ2-7; 7 nucleotides match TRBD1. Germline CDR1 is MNHEY and CDR2 is SMNVEV (reference sequence). The V gene end was trimmed by 5 bases and the J gene end by 2 bases; junction bases not matched to a gene: 6. This CDR3 is 14 amino acids long.

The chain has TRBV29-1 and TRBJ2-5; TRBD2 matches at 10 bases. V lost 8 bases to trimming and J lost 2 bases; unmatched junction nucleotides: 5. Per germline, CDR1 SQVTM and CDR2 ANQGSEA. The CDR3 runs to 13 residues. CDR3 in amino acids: CSITAGGQETQYF. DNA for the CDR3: TGCAGCATCACAGCGGGGGGGCAAGAGACCCAGTACTTC.

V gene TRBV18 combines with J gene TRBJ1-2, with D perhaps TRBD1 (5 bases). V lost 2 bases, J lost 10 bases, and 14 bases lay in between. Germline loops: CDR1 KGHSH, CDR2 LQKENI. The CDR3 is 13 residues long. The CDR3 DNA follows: TGTGCCAGCTCACCATTGTTGGAGGGGCCCTACACCTTC. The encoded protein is CASSPLLEGPYTF.

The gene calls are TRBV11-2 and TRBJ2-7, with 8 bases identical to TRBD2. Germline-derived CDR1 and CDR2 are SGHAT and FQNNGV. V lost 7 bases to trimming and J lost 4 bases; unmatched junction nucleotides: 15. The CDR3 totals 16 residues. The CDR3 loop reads CASKVSYGGETYEQYF. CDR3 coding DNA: TGTGCCAGCAAGGTGTCTTACGGGGGGGAAACATACGAGCAGTACTTC.

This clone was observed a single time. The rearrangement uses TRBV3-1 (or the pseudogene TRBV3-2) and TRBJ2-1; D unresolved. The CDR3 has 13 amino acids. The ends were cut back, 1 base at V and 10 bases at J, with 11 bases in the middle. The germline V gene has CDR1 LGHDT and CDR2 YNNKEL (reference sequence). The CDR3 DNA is TGTGCCAGCAGCCAAGTACTCGGGTGGGAGCAGTTCTTC. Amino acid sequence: CASSQVLGWEQFF.

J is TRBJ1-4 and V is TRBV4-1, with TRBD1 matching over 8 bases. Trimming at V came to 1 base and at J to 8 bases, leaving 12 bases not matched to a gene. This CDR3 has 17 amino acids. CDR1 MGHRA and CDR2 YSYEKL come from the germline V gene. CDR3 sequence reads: CASSQVGRHRGTEKLFF. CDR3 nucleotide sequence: TGCGCCAGCAGCCAAGTGGGAAGACACAGGGGGACAGAAAAACTGTTTTTT.

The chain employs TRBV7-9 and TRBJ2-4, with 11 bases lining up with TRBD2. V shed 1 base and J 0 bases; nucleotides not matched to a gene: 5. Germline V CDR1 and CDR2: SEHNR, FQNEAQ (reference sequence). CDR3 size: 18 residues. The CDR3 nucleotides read TGTGCCAGCAGCTTAGGGGCTAGCGGGGGGCCAGCCAAAAACATTCAGTACTTC. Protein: CASSLGASGGPAKNIQYF. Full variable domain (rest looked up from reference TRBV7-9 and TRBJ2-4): DTGVSQNPRHKITKRGQNVTFRCDPISEHNRLYWYRQTLGQGPEFLTYFQNEAQLEKSRLLSDRFSAERPKGSFSTLEIQRTEQGDSAMYLCASSLGASGGPAKNIQYFGAGTRLSVL.

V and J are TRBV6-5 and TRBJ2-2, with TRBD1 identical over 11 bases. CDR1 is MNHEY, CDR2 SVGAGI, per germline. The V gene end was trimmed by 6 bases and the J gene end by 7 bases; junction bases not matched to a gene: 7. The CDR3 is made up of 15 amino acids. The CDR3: CASSRTGGVGGELFF. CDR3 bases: TGTGCCAGCAGCAGGACAGGGGGCGTTGGCGGGGAGCTGTTTTTT.

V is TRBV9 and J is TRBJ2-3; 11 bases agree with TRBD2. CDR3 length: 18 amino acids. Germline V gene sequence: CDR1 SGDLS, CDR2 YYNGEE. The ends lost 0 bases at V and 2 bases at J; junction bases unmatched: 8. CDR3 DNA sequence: TGTGCCAGCAGCGTAGTTACTAGCGGGGGCCGTTTCACAGATACGCAGTATTTT. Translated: CASSVVTSGGRFTDTQYF.

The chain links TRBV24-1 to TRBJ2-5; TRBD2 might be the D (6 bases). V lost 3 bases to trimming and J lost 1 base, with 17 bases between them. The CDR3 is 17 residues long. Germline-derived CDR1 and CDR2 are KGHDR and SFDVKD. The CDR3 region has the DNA TGTGCCACCAGTGATACCCGGACTAACCTAATCCAAGAGACCCAGTACTTC. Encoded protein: CATSDTRTNLIQETQYF.

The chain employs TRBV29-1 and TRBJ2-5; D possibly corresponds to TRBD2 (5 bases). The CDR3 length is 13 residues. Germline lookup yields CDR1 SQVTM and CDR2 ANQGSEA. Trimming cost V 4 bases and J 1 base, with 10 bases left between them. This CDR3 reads CSVVEGLQETQYF. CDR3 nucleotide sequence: TGCAGCGTTGTGGAAGGACTCCAAGAGACCCAGTACTTC.

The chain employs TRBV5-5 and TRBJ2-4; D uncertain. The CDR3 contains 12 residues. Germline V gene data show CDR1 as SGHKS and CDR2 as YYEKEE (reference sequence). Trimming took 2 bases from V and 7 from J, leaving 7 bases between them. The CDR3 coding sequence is TGTGCCAGCAGCTTAACCGGGAACATTCAGTACTTC. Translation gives CASSLTGNIQYF.

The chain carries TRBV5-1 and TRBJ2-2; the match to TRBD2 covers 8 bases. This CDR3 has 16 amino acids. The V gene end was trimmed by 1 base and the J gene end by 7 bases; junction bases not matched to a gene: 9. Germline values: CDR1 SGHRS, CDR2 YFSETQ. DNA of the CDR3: TGCGCCAGCAGCTTGAACCCGGGGGGGCCTAGCGGGGAGCTGTTTTTT. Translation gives CASSLNPGGPSGELFF.

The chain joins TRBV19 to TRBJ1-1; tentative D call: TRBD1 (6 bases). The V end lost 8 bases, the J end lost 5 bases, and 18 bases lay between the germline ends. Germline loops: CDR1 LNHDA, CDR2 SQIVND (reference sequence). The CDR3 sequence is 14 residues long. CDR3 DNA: TGTGCCAGTTCCCCGGCAGGGGTGCGGACTGAAGCTTTCTTT. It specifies CASSPAGVRTEAFF. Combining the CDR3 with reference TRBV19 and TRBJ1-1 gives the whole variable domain DGGITQSPKYLFRKEGQNVTLSCEQNLNHDAMYWYRQDPGQGLRLIYYSQIVNDFQKGDIAEGYSVSREKKESFPLTVTSAQKNPTAFYLCASSPAGVRTEAFFGQGTRLTVV.

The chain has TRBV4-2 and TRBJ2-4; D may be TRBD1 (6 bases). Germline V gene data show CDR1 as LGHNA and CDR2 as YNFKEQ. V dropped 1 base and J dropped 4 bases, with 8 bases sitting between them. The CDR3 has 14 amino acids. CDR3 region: CASSQVGTKNIQYF. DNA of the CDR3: TGTGCCAGCAGCCAAGTGGGGACAAAAAACATTCAGTACTTC.

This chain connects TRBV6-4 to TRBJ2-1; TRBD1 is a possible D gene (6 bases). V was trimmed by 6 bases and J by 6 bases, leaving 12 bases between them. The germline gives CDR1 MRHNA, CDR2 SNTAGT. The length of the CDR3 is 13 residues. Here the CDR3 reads CASRRTQGNEQFF. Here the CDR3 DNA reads TGTGCCAGCAGAAGAACACAGGGCAATGAGCAGTTCTTC.

CDR3: CASSLSVRQPQHF. CDR3 bases: TGTGCCAGCAGTTTATCGGTGAGGCAGCCCCAGCATTTT. The chain recombines TRBV27 with TRBJ1-5, with D unresolved. The V and J ends lost 0 bases and 7 bases respectively, with 7 bases between them. The CDR3 sequence is 13 residues long. CDR1 and CDR2 (germline): MNHEY, SMNVEV (reference sequence).

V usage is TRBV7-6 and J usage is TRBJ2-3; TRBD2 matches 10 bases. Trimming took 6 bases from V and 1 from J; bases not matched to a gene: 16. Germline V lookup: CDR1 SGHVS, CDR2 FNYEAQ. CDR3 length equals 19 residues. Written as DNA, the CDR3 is TGTGCCAGCAGAGTACTAGCGGGGAAGCCCCAGGCAGGCACAGATACGCAGTATTTT. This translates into CASRVLAGKPQAGTDTQYF.

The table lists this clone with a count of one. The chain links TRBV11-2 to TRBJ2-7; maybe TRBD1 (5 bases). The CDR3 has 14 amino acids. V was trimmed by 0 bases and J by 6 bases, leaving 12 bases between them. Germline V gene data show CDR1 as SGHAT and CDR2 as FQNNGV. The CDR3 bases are TGTGCCAGCAGCTTAGATCTAAGGACAAGCGAGCAGTACTTC. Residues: CASSLDLRTSEQYF.

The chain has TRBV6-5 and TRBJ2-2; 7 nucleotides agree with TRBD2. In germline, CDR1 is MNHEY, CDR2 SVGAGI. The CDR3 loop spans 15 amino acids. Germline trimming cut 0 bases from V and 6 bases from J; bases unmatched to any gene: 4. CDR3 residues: CASSYSGGIAGELFF. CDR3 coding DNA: TGTGCCAGCAGTTACTCGGGGGGGATCGCCGGGGAGCTGTTTTTT.

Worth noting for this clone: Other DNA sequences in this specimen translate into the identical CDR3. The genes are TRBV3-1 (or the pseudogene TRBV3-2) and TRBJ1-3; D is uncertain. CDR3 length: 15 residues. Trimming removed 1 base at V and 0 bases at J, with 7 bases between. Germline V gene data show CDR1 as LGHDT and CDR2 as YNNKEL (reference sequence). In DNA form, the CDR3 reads TGTGCCAGCAGCCAAGTGGGGAGCTCTGGAAACACCATATATTTT. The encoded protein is CASSQVGSSGNTIYF.

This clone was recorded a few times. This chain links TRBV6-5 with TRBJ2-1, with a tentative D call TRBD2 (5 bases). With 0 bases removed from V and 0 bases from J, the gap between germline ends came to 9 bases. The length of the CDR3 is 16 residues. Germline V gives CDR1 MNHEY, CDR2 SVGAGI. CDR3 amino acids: CASSYSVGSSYNEQFF. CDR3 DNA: TGTGCCAGCAGTTACTCGGTGGGGAGCTCCTACAATGAGCAGTTCTTC.

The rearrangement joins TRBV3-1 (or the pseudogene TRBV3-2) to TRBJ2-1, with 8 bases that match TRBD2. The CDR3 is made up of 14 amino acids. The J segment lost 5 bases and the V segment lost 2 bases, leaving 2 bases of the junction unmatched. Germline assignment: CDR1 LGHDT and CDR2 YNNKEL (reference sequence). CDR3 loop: CASSQLAGHNEQFF. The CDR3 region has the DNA TGTGCCAGCAGCCAATTAGCGGGGCACAATGAGCAGTTCTTC.

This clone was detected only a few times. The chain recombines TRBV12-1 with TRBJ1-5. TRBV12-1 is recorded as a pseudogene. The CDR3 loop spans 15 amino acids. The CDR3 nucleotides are TGTGCCCTAAGGGGGGGTAGCGAGTGCAGCCAGCCCCAGCATTTT. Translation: CALRGGSECSQPQHF.

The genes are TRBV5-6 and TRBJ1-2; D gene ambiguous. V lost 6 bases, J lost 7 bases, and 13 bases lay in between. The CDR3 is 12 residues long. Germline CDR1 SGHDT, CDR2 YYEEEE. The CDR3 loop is CASTSLTVGYTF. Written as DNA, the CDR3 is TGTGCCAGCACCTCCCTAACAGTTGGCTACACCTTC.

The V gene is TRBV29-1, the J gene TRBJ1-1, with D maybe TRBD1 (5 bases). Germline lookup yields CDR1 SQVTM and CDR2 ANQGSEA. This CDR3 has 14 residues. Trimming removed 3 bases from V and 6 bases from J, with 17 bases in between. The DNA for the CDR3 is TGCAGCGTTGATGGGGCCAGTTTGGGCCCTGAAGCTTTCTTT. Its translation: CSVDGASLGPEAFF.

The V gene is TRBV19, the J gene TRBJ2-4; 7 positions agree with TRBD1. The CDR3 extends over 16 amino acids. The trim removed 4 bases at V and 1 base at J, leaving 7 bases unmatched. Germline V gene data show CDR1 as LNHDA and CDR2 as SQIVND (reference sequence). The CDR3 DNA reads TGTGCCAGTAGTACCGGGACAGATTCCGCCAAAAACATTCAGTACTTC. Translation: CASSTGTDSAKNIQYF.